Below are 7 T cell receptor beta chains sequenced from a single sample in a study of blood T cell repertoires in COVID-19. TCRdb's copy holds only in-frame clones and misses some; the assay was immunoSEQ multiplex PCR. The repertoire holds around 70,000 clones, approximately 78% seen once, with around 16% in the top ten. The specimen sequenced was peripheral blood. The origin of the receptors is a human donor in a cohort sampled during active COVID-19.

The sample holds one count of this clone. V usage is TRBV5-4 and J usage is TRBJ2-1; TRBD2 aligns across 9 bases. J lost 7 bases, V lost 6 bases, and 14 bases had no gene match. The length of the CDR3 is 16 residues. CDR1 is SGHNT and CDR2 is YYREEE in the germline V gene (reference sequence). CDR3 sequence (DNA): TGTGCCAGCAACCTTGTGGCGGGAGGGTACAGGAATGAGCAGTTCTTC. Protein product: CASNLVAGGYRNEQFF.

The genes are TRBV5-4 and TRBJ2-7; TRBD1 might be the D (6 bases). From germline, CDR1 is SGHNT and CDR2 YYREEE (reference sequence). This CDR3 contains 14 residues. The germline V and J ends were trimmed by 4 bases and 3 bases, with 14 bases remaining between them. CDR3 region: CASSTPQGNYEQYF. In DNA form, the CDR3 reads TGTGCCAGCAGCACGCCCCAGGGGAACTACGAGCAGTACTTC.

The chain joins TRBV6-6 to TRBJ1-2; TRBD1 matches 9 bases. Germline V gives CDR1 MNHNY, CDR2 SVGAGI (reference sequence). The CDR3 covers 13 residues. V lost 2 bases to trimming and J lost 6 bases; unmatched junction nucleotides: 1. For the CDR3, the DNA is TGTGCCAGCAGTTACGGGACAGGGCATGGCTACACCTTC. Residues: CASSYGTGHGYTF.

The chain joins TRBV28 to TRBJ1-1, with 7 bases fitting TRBD1. In germline, CDR1 is MDHEN, CDR2 SYDVKM. The V segment lost 5 bases and the J segment 8 bases; nucleotides outside the gene matches: 8. The CDR3 is made up of 13 amino acids. In nucleotides, the CDR3 is TGTGCCAGCAGTAACCGGGACAGAAGAGAAGCTTTCTTT. Protein sequence: CASSNRDRREAFF.

This clone has a single count. This sequence joins TRBV5-4 and TRBJ1-2, with a possible D match to TRBD1 (5 bases). This CDR3 has 13 amino acids. V lost 4 bases, J lost 2 bases, and 9 bases lay in between. Germline-derived CDR1 and CDR2 are SGHNT and YYREEE (reference sequence). The CDR3 reads CASSTPGNYGYTF. The CDR3 DNA sequence: TGTGCCAGCAGCACTCCAGGGAACTATGGCTACACCTTC.

This clone was observed at least ten times. The chain employs TRBV14 and TRBJ2-7; TRBD2 might be the D (5 bases). Germline loops: CDR1 SGHDN, CDR2 FVKESK. V lost 7 bases and J 3 bases, leaving 13 bases between the germline ends. CDR3 size: 13 residues. The CDR3 DNA sequence: TGTGCCAGCACTGCAGGAGGCCTCTACGAGCAGTACTTC. Its protein is CASTAGGLYEQYF.

This clone was detected a few times. V is TRBV7-9 and J is TRBJ2-7; unclear D gene. Germline CDR1 is SEHNR and CDR2 is FQNEAQ (reference sequence). The ends were cut back, 0 bases at V and 3 bases at J, with 9 bases in the middle. This CDR3 spans 14 amino acids. CDR3 nucleotide sequence: TGTGCCAGCAGCTTAGCGCTTACAGTCTACGAGCAGTACTTC. This codes for CASSLALTVYEQYF.